This T cell receptor (beta chain) was obtained from a study of CD8+ T cells in alopecia areata. Sequencing relied on a cDNA template that was reverse transcribed from extracted RNA. Repertoires were generated with immunoSEQ multiplex PCR, while TCRdb's copy carries only in-frame clones and drops some. Of about 97,000 clones in the sample, about 40% are singletons; the top ten hold 1% to 1.5%. Study-level results: Affected scalp, especially in alopecia totalis/universalis, had a higher clonality than normal scalp did.

Trimming stripped 2 bases from V and 6 bases from J, with 11 bases between. CDR3 length: 14 amino acids. For this clone: Its target is unknown.

Material for sequencing was CD4+ T cells sorted from blood. The sequence was obtained from a human donor with alopecia areata. J is TRBJ2-4 and V is TRBV23-1, with D maybe TRBD1 (6 bases). TRBV23-1 is sorted into the ORF group, with uncertain function. In nucleotides, the CDR3 is TGCGCCAGCAGTCAAGGACAGCGGAGAAACATTCAGTACTTC. It encodes CASSQGQRRNIQYF.